This TCR beta chain is from a study of Ad26.COV2.S vaccination and SARS-CoV-2 variants. Study summary: Among those in the COV1001 Ad26.COV2.S trial arm was the donor.

The CDR3 is 21 amino acids. V lost 4 bases, J lost 2 bases, and 22 bases stayed unmatched. The germline CDR1 and CDR2 sequences are LGHDT and YNNKEL (reference sequence). Points on this clone: What it binds is not known.

Study-wide points: Vaccine and placebo recipients had comparable breadth of non-spike TCRs.

Treatment in this sample: around 19 received Ad26.COV2.S at low or high dose, single or two shots; 5 received placebo; per-sample allocation not given. At day 63 after the first vaccine or placebo injection, samples were drawn. Within Boston, the person who donated was an adult of 18-55 years. Vaccination employed an Ad26 vector expressing the Wuhan-strain SARS-CoV-2 spike. Sequencing was performed with immunoSEQ multiplex PCR; in TCRdb, only in-frame clones are kept and a portion is missing. The sample shows about 370,000 clones, about 88% of them seen only once. Sequenced here: peripheral blood, sampled in a trial of Ad26.COV2.S vaccine versus placebo. The clonotype originates from a person aged 18 to 59 who received the Ad26.COV2.S COVID-19 vaccine or a placebo. The rearrangement joins TRBV3-1 (or the pseudogene TRBV3-2) to TRBJ2-7; TRBD2 agrees at 11 bases. The CDR3 loop is CASSRGLAEPRGEIKAYEQYF. Here the CDR3 DNA reads TGTGCCAGCAGCCGGGGACTAGCGGAGCCGAGAGGAGAAATTAAGGCCTACGAGCAGTACTTC.